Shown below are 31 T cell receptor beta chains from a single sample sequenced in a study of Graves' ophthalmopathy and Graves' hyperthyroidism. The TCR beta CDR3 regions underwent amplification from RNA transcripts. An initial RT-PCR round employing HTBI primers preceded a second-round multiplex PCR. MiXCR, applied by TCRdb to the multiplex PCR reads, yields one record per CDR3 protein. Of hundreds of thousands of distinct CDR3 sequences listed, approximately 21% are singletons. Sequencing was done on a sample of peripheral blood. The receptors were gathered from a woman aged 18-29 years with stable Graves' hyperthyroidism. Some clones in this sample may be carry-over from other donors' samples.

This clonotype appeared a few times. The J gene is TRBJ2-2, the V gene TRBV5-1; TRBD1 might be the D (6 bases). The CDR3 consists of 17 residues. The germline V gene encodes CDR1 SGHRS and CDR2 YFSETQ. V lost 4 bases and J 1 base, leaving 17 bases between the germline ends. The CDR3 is CASSRRYGTRNTGELFF. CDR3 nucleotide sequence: TGCGCCAGCAGCCGGCGTTATGGGACAAGGAACACCGGGGAGCTGTTTTTT.

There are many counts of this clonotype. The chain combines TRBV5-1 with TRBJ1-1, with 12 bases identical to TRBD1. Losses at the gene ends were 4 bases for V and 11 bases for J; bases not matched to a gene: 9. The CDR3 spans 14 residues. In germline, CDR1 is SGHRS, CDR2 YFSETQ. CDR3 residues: CASSGGQGALSAFF. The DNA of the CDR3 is TGCGCCAGCAGCGGGGGACAGGGGGCGTTAAGTGCTTTCTTT.

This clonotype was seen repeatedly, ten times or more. CDR3 bases: TGTGCCATCAGTGAAAGGGGGCTGGGGGCTGAAGCTTTCTTT. This encodes CAISERGLGAEAFF. J is TRBJ1-1 and V is TRBV10-3; 7 nucleotides align to TRBD1. Per the germline V gene, CDR1 is ENHRY and CDR2 is SYGVKD. Germline trimming cut 3 bases from V and 6 bases from J; bases unmatched to any gene: 7. This CDR3 is built from 14 residues.

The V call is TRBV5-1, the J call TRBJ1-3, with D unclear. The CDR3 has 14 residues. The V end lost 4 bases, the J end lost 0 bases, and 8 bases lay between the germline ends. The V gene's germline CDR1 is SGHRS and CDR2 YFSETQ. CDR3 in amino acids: CASSGEGSGNTIYF. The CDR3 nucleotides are TGCGCCAGCAGCGGGGAGGGCTCTGGAAACACCATATATTTT.

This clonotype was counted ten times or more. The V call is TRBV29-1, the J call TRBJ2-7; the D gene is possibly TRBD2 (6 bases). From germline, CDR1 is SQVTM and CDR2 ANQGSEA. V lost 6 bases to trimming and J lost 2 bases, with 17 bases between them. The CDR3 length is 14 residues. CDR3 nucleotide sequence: TGCAGCGTCGTCAACCCGGGACTCCCCTACGAGCAGTACTTC. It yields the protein CSVVNPGLPYEQYF.

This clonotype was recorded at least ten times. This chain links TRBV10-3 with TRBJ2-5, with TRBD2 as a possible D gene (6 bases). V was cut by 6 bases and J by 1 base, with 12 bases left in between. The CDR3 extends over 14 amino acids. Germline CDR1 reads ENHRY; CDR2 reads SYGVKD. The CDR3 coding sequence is TGTGCCATCAGCGCGACTAGTTCCCAAGAGACCCAGTACTTC. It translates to CAISATSSQETQYF.

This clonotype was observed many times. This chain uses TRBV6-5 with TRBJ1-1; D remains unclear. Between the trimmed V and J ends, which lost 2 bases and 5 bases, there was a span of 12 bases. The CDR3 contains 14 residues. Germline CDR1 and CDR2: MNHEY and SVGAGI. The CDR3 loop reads CASSYVGGGTEAFF. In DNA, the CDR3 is TGTGCCAGCAGTTACGTCGGCGGAGGGACTGAAGCTTTCTTT.

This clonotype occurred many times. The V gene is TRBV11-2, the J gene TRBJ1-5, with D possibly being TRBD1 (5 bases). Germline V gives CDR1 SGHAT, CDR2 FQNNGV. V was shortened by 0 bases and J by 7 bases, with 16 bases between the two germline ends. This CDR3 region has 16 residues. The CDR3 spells CASSLDQYGGRQPQHF. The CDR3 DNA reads TGTGCCAGCAGCTTAGATCAGTACGGGGGACGGCAGCCCCAGCATTTT. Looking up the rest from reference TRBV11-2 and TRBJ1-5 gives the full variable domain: EAGVAQSPRYKIIEKRQSVAFWCNPISGHATLYWYQQILGQGPKLLIQFQNNGVVDDSQLPKDRFSAERLKGVDSTLKIQPAKLEDSAVYLCASSLDQYGGRQPQHFGDGTRLSIL.

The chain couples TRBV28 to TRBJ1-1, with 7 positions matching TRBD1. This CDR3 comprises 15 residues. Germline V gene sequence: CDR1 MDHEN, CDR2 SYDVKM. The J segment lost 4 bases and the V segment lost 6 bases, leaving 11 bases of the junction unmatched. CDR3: CASRLNRGGSTEAFF. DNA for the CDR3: TGTGCCAGCAGACTCAACAGGGGAGGTAGCACTGAAGCTTTCTTT.

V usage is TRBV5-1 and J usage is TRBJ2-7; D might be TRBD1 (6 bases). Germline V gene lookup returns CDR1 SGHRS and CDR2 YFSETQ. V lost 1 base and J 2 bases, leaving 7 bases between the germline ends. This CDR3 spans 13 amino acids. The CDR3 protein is CASSLRTAYEQYF. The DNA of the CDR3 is TGCGCCAGCAGCTTGAGGACAGCCTACGAGCAGTACTTC.

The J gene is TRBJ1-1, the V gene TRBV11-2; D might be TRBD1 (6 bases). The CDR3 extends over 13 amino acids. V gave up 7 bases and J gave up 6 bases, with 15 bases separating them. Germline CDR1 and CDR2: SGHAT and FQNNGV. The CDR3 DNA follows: TGTGCCAGCAACTTGGACAGATACTCTGAAGCTTTCTTT. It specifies CASNLDRYSEAFF.

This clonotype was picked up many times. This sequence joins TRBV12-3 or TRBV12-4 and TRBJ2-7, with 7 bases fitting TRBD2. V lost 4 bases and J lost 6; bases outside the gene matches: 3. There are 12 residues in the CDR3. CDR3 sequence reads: CASSSAGLEQYF. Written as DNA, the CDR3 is TGTGCCAGCAGTTCAGCGGGGCTCGAGCAGTACTTC.

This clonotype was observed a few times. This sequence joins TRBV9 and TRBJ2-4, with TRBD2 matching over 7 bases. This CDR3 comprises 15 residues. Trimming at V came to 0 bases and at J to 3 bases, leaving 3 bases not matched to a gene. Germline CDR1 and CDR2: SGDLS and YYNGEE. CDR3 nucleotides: TGTGCCAGCAGCGTAGCGGGAGGTGGCAAAAACATTCAGTACTTC. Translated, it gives CASSVAGGGKNIQYF. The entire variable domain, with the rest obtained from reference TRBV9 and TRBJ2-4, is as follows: DSGVTQTPKHLITATGQRVTLRCSPRSGDLSVYWYQQSLDQGLQFLIQYYNGEERAKGNILERFSAQQFPDLHSELNLSSLELGDSALYFCASSVAGGGKNIQYFGAGTRLSVL.

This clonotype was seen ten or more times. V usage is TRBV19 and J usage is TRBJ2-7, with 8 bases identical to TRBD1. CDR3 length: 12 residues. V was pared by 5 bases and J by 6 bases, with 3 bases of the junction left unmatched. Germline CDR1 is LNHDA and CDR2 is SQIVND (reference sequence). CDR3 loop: CASSQGATEQYF. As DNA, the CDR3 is TGTGCCAGTAGTCAGGGGGCGACCGAGCAGTACTTC.

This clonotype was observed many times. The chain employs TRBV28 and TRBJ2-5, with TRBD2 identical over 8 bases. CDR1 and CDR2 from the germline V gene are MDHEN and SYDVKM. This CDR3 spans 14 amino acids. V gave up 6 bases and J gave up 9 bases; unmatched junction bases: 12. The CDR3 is CASRSGTSHGAQYF. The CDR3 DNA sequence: TGTGCCAGCAGGTCCGGGACTAGTCATGGGGCCCAGTACTTC.

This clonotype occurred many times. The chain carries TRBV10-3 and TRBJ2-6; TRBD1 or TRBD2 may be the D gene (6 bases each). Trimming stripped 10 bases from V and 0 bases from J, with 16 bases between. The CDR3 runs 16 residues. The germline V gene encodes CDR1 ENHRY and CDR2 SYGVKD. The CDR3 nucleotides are TGTGCCACGGGAAGGGGGGCGCACTCTGGGGCCAACGTCCTGACTTTC. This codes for CATGRGAHSGANVLTF.

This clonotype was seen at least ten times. The CDR3 loop is CAISESSGRTYEQYF. Written as DNA, the CDR3 is TGTGCCATCAGTGAGTCAAGCGGGAGGACCTACGAGCAGTACTTC. The chain recombines TRBV10-3 with TRBJ2-7, with 9 bases fitting TRBD2. The CDR3 spans 15 residues. Germline trimming cut 0 bases from V and 2 bases from J; bases unmatched to any gene: 2. Germline assignment: CDR1 ENHRY and CDR2 SYGVKD.

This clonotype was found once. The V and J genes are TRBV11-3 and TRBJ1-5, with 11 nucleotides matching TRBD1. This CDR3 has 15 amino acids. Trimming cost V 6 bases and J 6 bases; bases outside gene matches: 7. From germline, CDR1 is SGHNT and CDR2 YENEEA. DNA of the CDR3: TGTGCCAGCAGTCTCGGGACAGGGGGTATTCAGCCCCAGCATTTT. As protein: CASSLGTGGIQPQHF.

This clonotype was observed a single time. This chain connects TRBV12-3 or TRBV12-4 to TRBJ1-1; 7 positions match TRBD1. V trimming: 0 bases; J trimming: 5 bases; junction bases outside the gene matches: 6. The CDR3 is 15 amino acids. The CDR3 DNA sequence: TGTGCCAGCAGTTTAGCCGACAGGGAGGATACTGAAGCTTTCTTT. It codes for CASSLADREDTEAFF.

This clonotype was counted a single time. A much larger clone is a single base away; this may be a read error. The CDR3 DNA reads TGTGTCACCAAGCTAGGGGTTAATCAGCCCCAGCATTTT. Translated, it gives CVTKLGVNQPQHF. The V and J genes are TRBV15 and TRBJ1-5, with TRBD1 as a possible D gene (5 bases). This CDR3 has 13 residues. Germline V gene data show CDR1 as LNHNV and CDR2 as YYDKDF (reference sequence).

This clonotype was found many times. CDR3 sequence reads: CSAGYRAGRPEAFF. For the CDR3, the DNA is TGCAGTGCTGGTTACAGGGCGGGTAGGCCTGAAGCTTTCTTT. J is TRBJ1-1 and V is TRBV20-1, with D tentatively TRBD1 (6 bases). Trimming pared 5 bases from V and 6 bases from J, leaving 19 bases between. Germline V gene data show CDR1 as DFQATT and CDR2 as SNEGSKA (reference sequence). This CDR3 has 14 residues.

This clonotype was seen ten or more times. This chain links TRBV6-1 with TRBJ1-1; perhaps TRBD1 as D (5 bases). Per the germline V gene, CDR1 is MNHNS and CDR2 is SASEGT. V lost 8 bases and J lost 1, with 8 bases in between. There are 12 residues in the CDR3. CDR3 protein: CASFQGNTEAFF. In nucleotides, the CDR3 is TGTGCCAGCTTCCAGGGGAACACTGAAGCTTTCTTT.

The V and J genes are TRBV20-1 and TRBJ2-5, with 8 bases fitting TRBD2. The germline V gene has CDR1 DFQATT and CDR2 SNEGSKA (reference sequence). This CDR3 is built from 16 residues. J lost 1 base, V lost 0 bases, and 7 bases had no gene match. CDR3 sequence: CSAREFQRGTQETQYF. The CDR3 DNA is TGCAGTGCTAGAGAGTTCCAGCGGGGGACCCAAGAGACCCAGTACTTC.

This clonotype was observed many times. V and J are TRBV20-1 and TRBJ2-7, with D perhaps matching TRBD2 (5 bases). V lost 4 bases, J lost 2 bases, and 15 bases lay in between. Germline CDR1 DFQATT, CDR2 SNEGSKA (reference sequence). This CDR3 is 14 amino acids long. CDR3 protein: CSAIGESIPYEQYF. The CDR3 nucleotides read TGCAGTGCTATCGGGGAATCGATTCCCTACGAGCAGTACTTC.

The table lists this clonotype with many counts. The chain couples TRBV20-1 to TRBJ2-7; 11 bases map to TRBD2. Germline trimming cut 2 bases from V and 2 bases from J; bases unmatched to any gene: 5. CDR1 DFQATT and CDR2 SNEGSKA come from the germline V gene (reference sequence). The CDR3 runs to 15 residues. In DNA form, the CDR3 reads TGCAGTGCTAGACCCCAGGGACTAGCGGCCTACGAGCAGTACTTC. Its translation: CSARPQGLAAYEQYF.

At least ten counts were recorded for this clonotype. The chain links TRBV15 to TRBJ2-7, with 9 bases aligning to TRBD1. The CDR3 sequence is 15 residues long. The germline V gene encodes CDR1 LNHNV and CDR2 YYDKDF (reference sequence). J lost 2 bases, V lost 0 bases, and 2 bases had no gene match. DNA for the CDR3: TGTGCCACCAGCAGAGATACAGGGGGCACCTACGAGCAGTACTTC. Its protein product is CATSRDTGGTYEQYF.

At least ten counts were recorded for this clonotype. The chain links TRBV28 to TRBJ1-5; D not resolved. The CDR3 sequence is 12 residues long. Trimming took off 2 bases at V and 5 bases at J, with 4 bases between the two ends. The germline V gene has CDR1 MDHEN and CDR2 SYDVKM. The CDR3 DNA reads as TGTGCCAGCAGTTTAGAGGATCAGCCCCAGCATTTT. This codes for CASSLEDQPQHF.

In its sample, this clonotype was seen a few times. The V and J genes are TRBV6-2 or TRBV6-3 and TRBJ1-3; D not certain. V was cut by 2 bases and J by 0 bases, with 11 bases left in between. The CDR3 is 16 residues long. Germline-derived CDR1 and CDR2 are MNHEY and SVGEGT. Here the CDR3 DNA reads TGTGCCAGCAGTTACGGGATCTTCTTCTCTGGAAACACCATATATTTT. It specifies CASSYGIFFSGNTIYF.

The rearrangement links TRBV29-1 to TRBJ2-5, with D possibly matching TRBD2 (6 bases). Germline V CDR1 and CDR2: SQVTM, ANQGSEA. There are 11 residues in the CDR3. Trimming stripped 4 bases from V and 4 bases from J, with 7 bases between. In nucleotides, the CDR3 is TGCAGCGTTGGACTAGGAGAGACCCAGTACTTC. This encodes CSVGLGETQYF.

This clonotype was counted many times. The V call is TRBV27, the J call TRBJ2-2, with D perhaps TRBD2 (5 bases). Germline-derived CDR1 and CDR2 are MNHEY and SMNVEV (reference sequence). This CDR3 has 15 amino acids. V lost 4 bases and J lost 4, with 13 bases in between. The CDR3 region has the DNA TGTGCCAGCAGTTATGGAACACGGGGCACCGGGGAGCTGTTTTTT. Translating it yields CASSYGTRGTGELFF.

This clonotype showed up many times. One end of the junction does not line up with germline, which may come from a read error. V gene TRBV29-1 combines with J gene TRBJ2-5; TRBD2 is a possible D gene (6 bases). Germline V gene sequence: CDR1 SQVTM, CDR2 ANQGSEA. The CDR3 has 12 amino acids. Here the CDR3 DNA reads TGCAGCGTGGAAGGGGACTTAGAGACCCAGTACTTC. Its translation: CSVEGDLETQYF.